This T cell receptor beta chain was recovered during a study of siplizumab effects on memory and regulatory T cells. Overall study findings and caveats: Naive T cells appeared more diverse than memory cells and seemed to be major alloresponse contributors. Siplizumab conditions gave an average of approximately 71% Treg-derived mappable alloreactive CD4+ clones, versus less than 35% for controls. Researchers could not give a naive or memory phenotype to roughly 75-95% of proliferating CD4+ or CD8+ clones.

This clone was counted a few times. The target antigen is unknown. Assay: immunoSEQ multiplex PCR; the TCRdb copy retains only in-frame clones and omits some. The sample lists about 50,000 clones, roughly 87% occurring once. The germline gives CDR1 MNHEY, CDR2 SMNVEV (reference sequence). Trimming shortened V by 6 bases and J by 2 bases, and 10 bases separated the two germline ends. The CDR3 length is 13 residues. Unstimulated naive, memory, effector memory and TEMRA subsets from a few donor pairs underwent sequencing. The chain couples TRBV27 to TRBJ1-1; D is unclear. The sequence derives from a human donor in good health. The material sequenced was naive CD8+ T cells sorted from blood. The CDR3 region is CASSWGGNTEAFF. The CDR3 region has the DNA TGTGCCAGCAGCTGGGGAGGAAACACTGAAGCTTTCTTT.